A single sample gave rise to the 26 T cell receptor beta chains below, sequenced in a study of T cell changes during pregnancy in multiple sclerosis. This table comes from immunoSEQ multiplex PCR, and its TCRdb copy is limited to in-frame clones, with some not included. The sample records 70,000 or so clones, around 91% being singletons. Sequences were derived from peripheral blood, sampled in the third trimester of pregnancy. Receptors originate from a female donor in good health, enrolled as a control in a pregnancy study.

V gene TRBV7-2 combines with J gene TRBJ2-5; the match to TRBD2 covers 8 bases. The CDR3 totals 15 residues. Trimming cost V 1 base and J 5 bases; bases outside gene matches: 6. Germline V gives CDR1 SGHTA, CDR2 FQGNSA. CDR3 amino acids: CASSLGIASGETQYF. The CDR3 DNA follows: TGTGCCAGCAGCTTAGGGATTGCTAGCGGGGAGACCCAGTACTTC.

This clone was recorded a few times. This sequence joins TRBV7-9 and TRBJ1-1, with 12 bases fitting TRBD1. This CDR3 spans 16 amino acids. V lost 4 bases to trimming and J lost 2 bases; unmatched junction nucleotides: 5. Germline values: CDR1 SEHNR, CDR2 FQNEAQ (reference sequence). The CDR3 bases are TGTGCCAGCAGCTCCCCGGGACAGGGGGCAAACACTGAAGCTTTCTTT. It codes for CASSSPGQGANTEAFF.

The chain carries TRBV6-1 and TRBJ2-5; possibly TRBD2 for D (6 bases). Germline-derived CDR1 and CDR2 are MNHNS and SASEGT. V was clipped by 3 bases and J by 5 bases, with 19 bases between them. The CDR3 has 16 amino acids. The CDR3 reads CASSDRGSGRWETQYF. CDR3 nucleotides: TGTGCCAGCAGTGATCGGGGGTCGGGGCGTTGGGAGACCCAGTACTTC.

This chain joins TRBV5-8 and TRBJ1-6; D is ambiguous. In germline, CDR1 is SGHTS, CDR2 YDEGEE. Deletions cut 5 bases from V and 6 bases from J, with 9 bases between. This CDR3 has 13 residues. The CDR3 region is CASRGGLNSPLHF. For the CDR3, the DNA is TGTGCCAGCAGGGGAGGGCTTAATTCACCCCTCCACTTT.

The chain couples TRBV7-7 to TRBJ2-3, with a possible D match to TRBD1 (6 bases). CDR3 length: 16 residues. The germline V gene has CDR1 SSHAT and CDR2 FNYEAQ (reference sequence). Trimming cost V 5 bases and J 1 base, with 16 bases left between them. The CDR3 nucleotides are TGTGCCAGCAGCGCTCTTGGGGGCCCTGGCACAGATACGCAGTATTTT. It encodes CASSALGGPGTDTQYF.

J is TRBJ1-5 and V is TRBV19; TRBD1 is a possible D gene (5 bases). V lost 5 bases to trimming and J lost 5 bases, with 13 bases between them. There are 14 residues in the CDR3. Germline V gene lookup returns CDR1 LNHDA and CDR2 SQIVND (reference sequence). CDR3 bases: TGTGCCAGTAGTCCGGGGGGGGATTATCAGCCCCAGCATTTT. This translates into CASSPGGDYQPQHF.

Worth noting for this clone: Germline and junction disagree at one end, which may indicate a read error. CDR3 protein: CASGEGEGVASGYTF. DNA of the CDR3: TGTGCCAGCGGTGAGGGGGAGGGAGTAGCGAGCGGCTACACCTTC. This chain joins TRBV6-1 and TRBJ1-2; D may be TRBD1 (6 bases). This CDR3 comprises 15 residues. Germline CDR1 reads MNHNS; CDR2 reads SASEGT.

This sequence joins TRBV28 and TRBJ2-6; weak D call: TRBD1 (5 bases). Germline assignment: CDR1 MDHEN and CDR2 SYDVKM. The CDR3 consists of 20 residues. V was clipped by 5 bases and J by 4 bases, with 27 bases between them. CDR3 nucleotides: TGTGCCAGCAGTCCCCTCCTCGGAAGGGGTGGTAAAACAGGGGCCAACGTCCTGACTTTC. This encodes CASSPLLGRGGKTGANVLTF.

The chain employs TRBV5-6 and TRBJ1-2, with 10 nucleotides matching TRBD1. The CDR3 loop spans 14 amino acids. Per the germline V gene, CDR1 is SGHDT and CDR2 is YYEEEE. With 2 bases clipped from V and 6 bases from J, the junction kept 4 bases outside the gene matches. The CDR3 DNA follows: TGTGCCAGCAGCTTTATGACAGGGGGCGATGGCTACACCTTC. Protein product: CASSFMTGGDGYTF.

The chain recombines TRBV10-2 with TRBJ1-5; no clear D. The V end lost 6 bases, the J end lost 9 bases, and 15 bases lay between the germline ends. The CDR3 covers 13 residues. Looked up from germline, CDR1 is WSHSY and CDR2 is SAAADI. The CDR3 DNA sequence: TGCGCCAGCAGCCTCGACACCCGGGGGCCCCAGCATTTT. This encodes CASSLDTRGPQHF.

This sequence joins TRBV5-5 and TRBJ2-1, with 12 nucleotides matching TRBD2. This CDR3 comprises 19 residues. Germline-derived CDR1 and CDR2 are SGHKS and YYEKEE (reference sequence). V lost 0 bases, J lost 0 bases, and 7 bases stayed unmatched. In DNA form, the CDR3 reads TGTGCCAGCAGCTTGGCTAGCGGGGGGGCTAGTAGCTCCTACAATGAGCAGTTCTTC. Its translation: CASSLASGGASSSYNEQFF. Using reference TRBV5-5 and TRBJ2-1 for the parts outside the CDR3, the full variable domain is DAGVTQSPTHLIKTRGQQVTLRCSPISGHKSVSWYQQVLGQGPQFIFQYYEKEERGRGNFPDRFSARQFPNYSSELNVNALLLGDSALYLCASSLASGGASSSYNEQFFGPGTRLTVL.

CDR3 DNA sequence: TGCAGTGCTGGACAGGGATGGGGCTACACCTTC. Protein sequence: CSAGQGWGYTF. V gene TRBV20-1 combines with J gene TRBJ1-2, with 8 positions matching TRBD1. The CDR3 extends over 11 amino acids. CDR1 DFQATT and CDR2 SNEGSKA come from the germline V gene (reference sequence). Losses at the gene ends were 5 bases for V and 8 bases for J; bases not matched to a gene: 4.

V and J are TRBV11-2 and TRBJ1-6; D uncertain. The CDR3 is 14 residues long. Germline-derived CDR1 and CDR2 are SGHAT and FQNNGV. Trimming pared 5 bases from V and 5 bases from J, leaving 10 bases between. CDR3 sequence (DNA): TGTGCCAGCAGCCCGAACAGAGATAATTCACCCCTCCACTTT. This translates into CASSPNRDNSPLHF. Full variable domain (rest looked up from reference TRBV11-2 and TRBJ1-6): EAGVAQSPRYKIIEKRQSVAFWCNPISGHATLYWYQQILGQGPKLLIQFQNNGVVDDSQLPKDRFSAERLKGVDSTLKIQPAKLEDSAVYLCASSPNRDNSPLHFGNGTRLTVT.

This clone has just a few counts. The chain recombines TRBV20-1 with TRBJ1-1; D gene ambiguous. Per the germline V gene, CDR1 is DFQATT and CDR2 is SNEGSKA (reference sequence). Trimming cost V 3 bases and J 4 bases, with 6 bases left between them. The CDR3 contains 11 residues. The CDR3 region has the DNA TGCAGTGCTAGTCATTCCACTGAAGCTTTCTTT. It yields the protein CSASHSTEAFF.

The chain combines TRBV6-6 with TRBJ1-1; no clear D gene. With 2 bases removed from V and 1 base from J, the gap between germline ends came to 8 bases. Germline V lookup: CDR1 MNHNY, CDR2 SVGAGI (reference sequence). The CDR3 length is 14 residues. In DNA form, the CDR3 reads TGTGCCAGCAGTTACGATGGGAGGAACACTGAAGCTTTCTTT. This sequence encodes CASSYDGRNTEAFF.

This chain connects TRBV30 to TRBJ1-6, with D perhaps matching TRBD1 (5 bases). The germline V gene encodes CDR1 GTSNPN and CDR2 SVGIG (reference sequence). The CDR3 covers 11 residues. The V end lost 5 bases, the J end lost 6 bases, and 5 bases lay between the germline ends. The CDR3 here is CAWDSNSPLHF. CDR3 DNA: TGTGCCTGGGACAGTAATTCACCCCTCCACTTT.

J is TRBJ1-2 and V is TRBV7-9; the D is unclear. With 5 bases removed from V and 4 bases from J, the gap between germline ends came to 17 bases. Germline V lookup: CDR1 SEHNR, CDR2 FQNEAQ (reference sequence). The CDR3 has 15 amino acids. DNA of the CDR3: TGTGCCAGCAGCCAAAGGTACAGCCCTTCCTATGGCTACACCTTC. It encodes CASSQRYSPSYGYTF.

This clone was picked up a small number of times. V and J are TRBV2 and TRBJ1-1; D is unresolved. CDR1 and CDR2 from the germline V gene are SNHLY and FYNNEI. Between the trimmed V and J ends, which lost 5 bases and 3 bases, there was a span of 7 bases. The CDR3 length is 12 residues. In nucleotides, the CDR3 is TGTGCCAGCAGTATCCGGGACACTGAAGCTTTCTTT. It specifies CASSIRDTEAFF.

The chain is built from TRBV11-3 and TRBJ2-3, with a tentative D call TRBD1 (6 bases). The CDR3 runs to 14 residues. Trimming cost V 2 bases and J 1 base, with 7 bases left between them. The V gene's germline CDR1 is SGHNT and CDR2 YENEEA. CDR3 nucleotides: TGTGCCAGCAGCTTACACAGGGGCACAGATACGCAGTATTTT. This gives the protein CASSLHRGTDTQYF.

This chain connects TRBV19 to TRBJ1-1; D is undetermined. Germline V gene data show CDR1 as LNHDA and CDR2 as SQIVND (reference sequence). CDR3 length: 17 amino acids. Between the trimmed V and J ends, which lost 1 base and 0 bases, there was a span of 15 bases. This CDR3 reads CASSIASLDLMNTEAFF. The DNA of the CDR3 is TGTGCCAGTAGTATAGCTAGTTTGGATCTTATGAACACTGAAGCTTTCTTT. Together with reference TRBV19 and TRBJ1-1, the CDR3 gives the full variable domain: DGGITQSPKYLFRKEGQNVTLSCEQNLNHDAMYWYRQDPGQGLRLIYYSQIVNDFQKGDIAEGYSVSREKKESFPLTVTSAQKNPTAFYLCASSIASLDLMNTEAFFGQGTRLTVV.

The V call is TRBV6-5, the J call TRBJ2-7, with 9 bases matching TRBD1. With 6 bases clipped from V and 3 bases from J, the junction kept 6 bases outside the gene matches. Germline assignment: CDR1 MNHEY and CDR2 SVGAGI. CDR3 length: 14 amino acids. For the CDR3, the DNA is TGTGCCAGCAGCACGGACAGGGGCAGCTACGAGCAGTACTTC. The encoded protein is CASSTDRGSYEQYF.

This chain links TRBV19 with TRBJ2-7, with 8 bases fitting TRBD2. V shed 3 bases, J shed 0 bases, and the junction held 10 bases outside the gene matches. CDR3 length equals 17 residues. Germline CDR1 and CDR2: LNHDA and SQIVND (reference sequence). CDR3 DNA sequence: TGTGCCAGTAGTATGCTAGCGGGTACCGACAGCTCCTACGAGCAGTACTTC. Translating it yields CASSMLAGTDSSYEQYF.

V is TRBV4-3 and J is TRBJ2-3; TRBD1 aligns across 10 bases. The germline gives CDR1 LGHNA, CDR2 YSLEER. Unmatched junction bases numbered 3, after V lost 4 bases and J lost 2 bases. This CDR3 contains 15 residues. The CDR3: CASSRQGAYTDTQYF. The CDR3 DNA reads TGCGCCAGCAGCCGACAGGGGGCCTACACAGATACGCAGTATTTT.

The CDR3 nucleotides are TGTGCCAGCTTGACAGGGGGAGGGTACGAGCAGTACTTC. Translated: CASLTGGGYEQYF. The rearrangement uses TRBV6-6 and TRBJ2-7; 9 bases match TRBD1. The ends lost 8 bases at V and 4 bases at J; junction bases unmatched: 6. This CDR3 spans 13 amino acids. Germline CDR1 and CDR2: MNHNY and SVGAGI (reference sequence).

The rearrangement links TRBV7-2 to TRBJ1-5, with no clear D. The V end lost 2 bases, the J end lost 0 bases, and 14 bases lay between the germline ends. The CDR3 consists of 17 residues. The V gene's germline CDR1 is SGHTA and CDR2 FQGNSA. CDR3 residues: CASSLSMRVYSNQPQHF. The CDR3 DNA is TGTGCCAGCAGCTTATCTATGCGAGTTTATAGCAATCAGCCCCAGCATTTT. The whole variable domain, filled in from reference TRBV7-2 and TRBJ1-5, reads GAGVSQSPSNKVTEKGKDVELRCDPISGHTALYWYRQSLGQGLEFLIYFQGNSAPDKSGLPSDRFSAERTGGSVSTLTIQRTQQEDSAVYLCASSLSMRVYSNQPQHFGDGTRLSIL.

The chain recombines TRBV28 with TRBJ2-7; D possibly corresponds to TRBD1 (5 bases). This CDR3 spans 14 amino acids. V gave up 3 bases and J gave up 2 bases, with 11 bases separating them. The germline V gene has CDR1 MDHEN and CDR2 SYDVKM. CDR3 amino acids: CASSLPQATYEQYF. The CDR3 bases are TGTGCCAGCAGTTTGCCACAGGCCACCTACGAGCAGTACTTC. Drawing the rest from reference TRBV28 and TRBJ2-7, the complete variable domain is DVKVTQSSRYLVKRTGEKVFLECVQDMDHENMFWYRQDPGLGLRLIYFSYDVKMKEKGDIPEGYSVSREKKERFSLILESASTNQTSMYLCASSLPQATYEQYFGPGTRLTVT.